This T cell receptor (beta chain) stems from a study of PD-L1 blockade in urothelial cancer. Stated time point: pretreatment peripheral blood. There were between 1 and 8 samples from each patient, taken pretreatment and on-treatment. The CDR3 consists of 14 residues. CDR1 is LGHNA, CDR2 YNFKEQ, per germline. With V trimmed by 4 bases and J by 4 bases, 6 bases remained unmatched. Sequencing used immunoSEQ multiplex PCR; TCRdb keeps in-frame clones, though not all of them. This table holds roughly 95,000 clones, about nine tenths found once. This TCR was sampled from a man between 60 and 75 years old with urothelial cancer. Source: PBMCs, taken around atezolizumab (anti-PD-L1) treatment. The chain recombines TRBV4-2 with TRBJ1-1; 7 bases are shared with TRBD1. CDR3 region: CASSPNRGFTEAFF. As DNA, the CDR3 is TGTGCCAGCAGCCCAAACAGGGGTTTCACTGAAGCTTTCTTT.